This paragraph covers one T cell receptor (beta chain) sequence. This specimen belongs to a study of control samples from healthy donors and cancer patients. Profiling relied on immunoSEQ multiplex PCR, and the TCRdb table lists in-frame clones only, not all of them. This table holds 95,000 to 150,000 clones, roughly 92% found once. This receptor was taken from a man older than 75 with head and neck cancer. The sample comprised PBMCs.

Here the CDR3 DNA reads TGTGCCAGCAGTTACCCTAACGGTCTAGCGGCCGGGGAGCTGTTTTTT. Translated, it gives CASSYPNGLAAGELFF. The chain uses TRBV6-6 and TRBJ2-2, with 7 bases aligning to TRBD2. The V gene's germline CDR1 is MNHNY and CDR2 SVGAGI (reference sequence). The ends lost 2 bases at V and 6 bases at J; junction bases unmatched: 9. The CDR3 covers 16 residues.